This TCR beta chain came from a study of shared clonotypes between healthy human individuals. General observations from the study: Clonotypes that were shared across a few donors made up around 5% of naive CD4 clonotypes.

Trimming took 2 bases from V and 3 from J, leaving 14 bases between them. This CDR3 comprises 15 residues. Germline V lookup: CDR1 MNHNY, CDR2 SVGAGI (reference sequence). With respect to this clone: The antigen remains unidentified.

Per the authors' pipeline: Filtering was not the same, since immunoSEQ gave junction-only sequences without quality scores. Repertoires were generated with immunoSEQ multiplex PCR, while TCRdb's copy carries only in-frame clones and drops some. The DNA was the basis for D and trimming; V, J and clone size are from that table. Altogether about 2 million clones are present, just under 95% being singletons, with the ten largest covering 0.9% to 1.4%. The naive CD8 fraction comprised CD45RO-negative cells positively selected for CCR7 and excluded terminally differentiated effector memory CD45RA+ cells. The donors, all of them Caucasian adults, lived in Nashville, Tennessee.

The chain recombines TRBV6-6 with TRBJ2-7; D possibly corresponds to TRBD1 (5 bases). The source of this sequence is a man aged 18 to 29 in good health. The sample comprised naive CD8+ T cells sorted from blood. The chain's CDR3 is CASSYPQVQGYEQYF. CDR3 sequence (DNA): TGTGCCAGCAGTTACCCCCAGGTGCAGGGCTACGAGCAGTACTTC.